This entry concerns a single T cell receptor (beta chain). This entry comes from a study of OX40 agonist ivuxolimab in advanced cancers. Measured with immunoSEQ multiplex PCR; TCRdb has only the in-frame clones, and not every one. The sample has approximately 100,000 clones, 70% to 90% seen once; the top ten hold roughly 0.52%. The source is an adult with an advanced solid tumor such as melanoma, head and neck, liver or kidney cancer. The specimen was CD4+ or CD8+ T cells sorted from blood, collected in a trial of the OX40 agonist ivuxolimab.

The CDR3 reads CASSTGTGEKLFF. The CDR3, as DNA: TGCGCCAGCAGCACCGGGACAGGGGAAAAACTGTTTTTT. The V gene is TRBV5-1, the J gene TRBJ1-4; 9 positions match TRBD1. The CDR3 is made up of 13 amino acids. Trimming at V came to 4 bases and at J to 8 bases, leaving 3 bases not matched to a gene. Per germline, CDR1 SGHRS and CDR2 YFSETQ. The complete variable domain, with remaining parts taken from reference TRBV5-1 and TRBJ1-4, reads KAGVTQTPRYLIKTRGQQVTLSCSPISGHRSVSWYQQTPGQGLQFLFEYFSETQRNKGNFPGRFSGRQFSNSRSEMNVSTLELGDSALYLCASSTGTGEKLFFGSGTQLSVL.